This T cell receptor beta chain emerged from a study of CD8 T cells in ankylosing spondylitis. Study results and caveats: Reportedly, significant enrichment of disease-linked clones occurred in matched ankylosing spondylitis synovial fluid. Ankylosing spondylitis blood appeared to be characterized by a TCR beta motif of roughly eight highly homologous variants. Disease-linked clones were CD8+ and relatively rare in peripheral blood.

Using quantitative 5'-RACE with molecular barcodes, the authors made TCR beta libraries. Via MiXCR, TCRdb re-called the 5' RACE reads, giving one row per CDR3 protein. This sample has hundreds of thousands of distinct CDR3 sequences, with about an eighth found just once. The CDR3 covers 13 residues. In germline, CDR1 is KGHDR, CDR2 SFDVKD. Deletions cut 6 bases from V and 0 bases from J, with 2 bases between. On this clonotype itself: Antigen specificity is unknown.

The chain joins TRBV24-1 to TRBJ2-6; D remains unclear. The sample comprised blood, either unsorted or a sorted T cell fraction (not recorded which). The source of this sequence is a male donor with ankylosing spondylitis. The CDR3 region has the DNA TGTGCCACCAGTAGCTCTGGGGCCAACGTCCTGACTTTC. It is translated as CATSSSGANVLTF.